The TCR beta chain under discussion was sequenced for a study of T cells in Graves' hyperthyroidism and ophthalmopathy. The source of the PBMCs was around 9 ml of fresh peripheral blood. Amplified regions were TCR beta CDR3 sequences from RNA transcripts. A first-round RT-PCR of the TCR CDR3 used the HTBI primer set. TCRdb re-derived calls from the multiplex PCR reads in MiXCR, one entry per CDR3 protein. The sample gives roughly 170,000 distinct CDR3 sequences, over 15% of which show up once; around 27% is in the top ten. CDR3 size: 14 residues. Looked up from germline, CDR1 is SEHNR and CDR2 is FQNEAQ (reference sequence). V shed 5 bases and J shed 3 bases, with 13 bases lying between them. This clonotype showed up many times.

The source material was blood. V gene TRBV7-9 combines with J gene TRBJ1-1; no reliable D call. The sequence derives from a woman aged 50 to 60 with Graves' hyperthyroidism. The CDR3 DNA sequence: TGTGCCAGCAGCATCCCGGACGGGTACACTGAAGCTTTCTTT. The encoded protein is CASSIPDGYTEAFF.